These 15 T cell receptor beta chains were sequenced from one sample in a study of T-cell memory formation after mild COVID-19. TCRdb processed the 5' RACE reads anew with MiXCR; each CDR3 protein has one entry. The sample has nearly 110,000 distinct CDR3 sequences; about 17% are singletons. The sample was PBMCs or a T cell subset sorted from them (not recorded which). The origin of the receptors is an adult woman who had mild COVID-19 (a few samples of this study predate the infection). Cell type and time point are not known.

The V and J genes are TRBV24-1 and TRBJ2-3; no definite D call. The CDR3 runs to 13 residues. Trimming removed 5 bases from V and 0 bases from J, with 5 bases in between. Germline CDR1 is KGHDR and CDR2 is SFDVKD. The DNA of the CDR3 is TGTGCCACCAGTGGGACGAGCACAGATACGCAGTATTTT. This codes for CATSGTSTDTQYF.

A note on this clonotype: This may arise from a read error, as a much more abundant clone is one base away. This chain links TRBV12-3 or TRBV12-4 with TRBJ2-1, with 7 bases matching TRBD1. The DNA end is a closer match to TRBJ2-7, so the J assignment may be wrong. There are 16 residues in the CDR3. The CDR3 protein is CASSPWDSSSYNEQYF. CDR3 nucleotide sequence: TGTGCCAGCAGCCCATGGGACAGCAGCTCCTACAATGAGCAGTACTTC.

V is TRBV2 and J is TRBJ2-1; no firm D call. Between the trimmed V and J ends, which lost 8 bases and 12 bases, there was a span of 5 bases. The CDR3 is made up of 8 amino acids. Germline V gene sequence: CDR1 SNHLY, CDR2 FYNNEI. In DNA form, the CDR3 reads TGTGCCAGCGCCCCGCAGTTCTTC. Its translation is CASAPQFF. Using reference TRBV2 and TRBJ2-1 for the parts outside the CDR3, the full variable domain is EPEVTQTPSHQVTQMGQEVILRCVPISNHLYFYWYRQILGQKVEFLVSFYNNEISEKSEIFDDQFSVERPDGSNFTLKIRSTKLEDSAMYFCASAPQFFGPGTRLTVL.

In DNA form, the CDR3 reads TGTGCCAGCAGTGAATCACAGGCACTTAACTATGGCTACACCTTC. It is translated as CASSESQALNYGYTF. The chain uses TRBV2 and TRBJ1-2, with D tentatively TRBD1 (5 bases). Trimming pared 2 bases from V and 1 base from J, leaving 11 bases between. Germline lookup yields CDR1 SNHLY and CDR2 FYNNEI. There are 15 residues in the CDR3.

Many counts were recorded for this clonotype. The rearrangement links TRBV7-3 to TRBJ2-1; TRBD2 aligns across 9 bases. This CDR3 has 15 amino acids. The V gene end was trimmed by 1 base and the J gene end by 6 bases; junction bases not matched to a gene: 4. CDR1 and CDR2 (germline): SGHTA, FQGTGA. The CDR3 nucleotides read TGTGCCAGCAGCTTAATTGGTAGCGGGAGCAATGAGCAGTTCTTC. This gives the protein CASSLIGSGSNEQFF.

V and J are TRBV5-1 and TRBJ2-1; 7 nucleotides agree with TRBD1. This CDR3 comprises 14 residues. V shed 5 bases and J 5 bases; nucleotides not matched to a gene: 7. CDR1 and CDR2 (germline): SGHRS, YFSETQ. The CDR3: CASRLDRSHNEQFF. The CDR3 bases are TGCGCCAGCAGGCTGGACAGGTCCCACAATGAGCAGTTCTTC.

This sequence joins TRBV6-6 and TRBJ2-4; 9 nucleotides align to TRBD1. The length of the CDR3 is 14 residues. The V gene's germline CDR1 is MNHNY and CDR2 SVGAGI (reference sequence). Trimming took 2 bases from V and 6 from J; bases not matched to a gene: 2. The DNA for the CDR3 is TGTGCCAGCAGTTACGACAGGGGGGGAAACATTCAGTACTTC. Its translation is CASSYDRGGNIQYF.

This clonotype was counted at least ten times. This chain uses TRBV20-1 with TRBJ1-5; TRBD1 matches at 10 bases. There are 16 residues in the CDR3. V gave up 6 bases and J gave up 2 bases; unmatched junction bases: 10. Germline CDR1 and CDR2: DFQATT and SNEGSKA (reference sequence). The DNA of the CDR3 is TGCAGTGCGAGGGACAGGGGAATTTTCGGCAATCAGCCCCAGCATTTT. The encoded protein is CSARDRGIFGNQPQHF.

The CDR3 DNA follows: TGCGCCAGCAAAGCCCCGATGAACACTGAAGCTTTCTTT. This gives the protein CASKAPMNTEAFF. V gene TRBV5-1 combines with J gene TRBJ1-1, with D hard to call. V shed 6 bases and J shed 0 bases, with 9 bases lying between them. The germline gives CDR1 SGHRS, CDR2 YFSETQ. The CDR3 has 13 residues.

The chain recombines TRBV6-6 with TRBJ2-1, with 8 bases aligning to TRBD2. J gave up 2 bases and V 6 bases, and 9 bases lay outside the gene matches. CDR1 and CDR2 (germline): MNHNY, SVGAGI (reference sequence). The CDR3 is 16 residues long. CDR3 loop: CASRRTTSGPYNEQFF. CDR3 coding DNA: TGTGCCAGCAGGAGAACTACTAGCGGACCCTACAATGAGCAGTTCTTC.

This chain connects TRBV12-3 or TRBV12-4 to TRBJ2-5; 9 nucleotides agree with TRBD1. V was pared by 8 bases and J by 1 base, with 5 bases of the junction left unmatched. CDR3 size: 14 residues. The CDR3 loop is CASARTGVQETQYF. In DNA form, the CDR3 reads TGTGCCAGCGCCCGGACAGGGGTCCAAGAGACCCAGTACTTC.

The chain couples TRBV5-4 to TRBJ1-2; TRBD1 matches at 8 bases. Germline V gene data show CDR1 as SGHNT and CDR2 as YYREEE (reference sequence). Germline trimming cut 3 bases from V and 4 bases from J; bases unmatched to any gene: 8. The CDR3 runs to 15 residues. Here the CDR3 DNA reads TGTGCCAGCAGCTCCGGAGACAGGGGAAGCTATGGCTACACCTTC. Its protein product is CASSSGDRGSYGYTF.

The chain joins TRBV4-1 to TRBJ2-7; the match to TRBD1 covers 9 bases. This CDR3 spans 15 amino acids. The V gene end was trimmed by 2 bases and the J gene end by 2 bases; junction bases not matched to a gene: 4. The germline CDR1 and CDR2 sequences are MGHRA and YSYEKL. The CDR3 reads CASSQTGTGTYEQYF. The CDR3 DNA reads TGCGCCAGCAGCCAAACCGGGACAGGGACCTACGAGCAGTACTTC.

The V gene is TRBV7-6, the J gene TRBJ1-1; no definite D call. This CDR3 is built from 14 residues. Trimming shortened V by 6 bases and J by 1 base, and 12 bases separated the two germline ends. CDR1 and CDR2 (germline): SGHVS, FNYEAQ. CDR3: CASSLSTQNTEAFF. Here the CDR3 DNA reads TGTGCCAGCAGTCTCTCTACACAGAACACTGAAGCTTTCTTT.

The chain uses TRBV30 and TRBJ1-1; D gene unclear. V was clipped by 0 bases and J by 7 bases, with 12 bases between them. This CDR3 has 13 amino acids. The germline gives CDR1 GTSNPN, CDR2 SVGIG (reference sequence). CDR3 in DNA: TGTGCCTGGAGTGTTCTAAGGGCCAGTGAAGCTTTCTTT. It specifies CAWSVLRASEAFF.